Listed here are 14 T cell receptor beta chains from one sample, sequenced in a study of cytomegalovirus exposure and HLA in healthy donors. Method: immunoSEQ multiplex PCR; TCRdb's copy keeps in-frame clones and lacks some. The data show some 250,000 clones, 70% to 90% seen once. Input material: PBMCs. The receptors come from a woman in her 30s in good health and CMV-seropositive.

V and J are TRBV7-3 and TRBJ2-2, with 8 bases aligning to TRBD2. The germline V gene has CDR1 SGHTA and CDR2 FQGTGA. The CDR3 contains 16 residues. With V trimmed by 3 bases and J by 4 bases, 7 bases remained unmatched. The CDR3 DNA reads TGTGCCAGCAGCTTGGCCAGCGGGAGATCCACCGGGGAGCTGTTTTTT. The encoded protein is CASSLASGRSTGELFF.

CDR3 nucleotides: TGTGCCAGCAGCTACTGGACAGGGACAAGCTCCTACGAGCAGTACTTC. Protein: CASSYWTGTSSYEQYF. The chain has TRBV5-6 and TRBJ2-7; 8 bases align to TRBD1. The germline CDR1 and CDR2 sequences are SGHDT and YYEEEE. Trimming at V came to 3 bases and at J to 0 bases, leaving 8 bases not matched to a gene. CDR3 size: 16 residues.

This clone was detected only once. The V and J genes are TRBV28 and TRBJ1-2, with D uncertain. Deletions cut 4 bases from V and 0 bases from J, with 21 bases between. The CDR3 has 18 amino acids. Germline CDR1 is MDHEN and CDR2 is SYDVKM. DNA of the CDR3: TGTGCCAGCAGTTGGGCCCCAGATACAGCGGACCCTAACTATGGCTACACCTTC. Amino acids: CASSWAPDTADPNYGYTF.

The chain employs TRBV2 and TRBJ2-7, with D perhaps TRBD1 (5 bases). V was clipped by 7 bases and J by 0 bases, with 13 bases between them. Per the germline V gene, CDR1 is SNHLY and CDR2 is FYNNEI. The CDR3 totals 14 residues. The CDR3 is CASKLGHGSYEQYF. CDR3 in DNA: TGTGCCAGCAAGTTAGGACACGGCTCCTACGAGCAGTACTTC.

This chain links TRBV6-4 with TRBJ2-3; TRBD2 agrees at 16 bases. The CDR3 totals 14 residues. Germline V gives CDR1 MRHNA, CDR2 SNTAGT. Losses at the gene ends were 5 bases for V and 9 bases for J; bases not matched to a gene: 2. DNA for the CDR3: TGTGCCAGCAGTCCGGGACTAGCGGGAGGGACGCAGTATTTT. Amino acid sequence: CASSPGLAGGTQYF.

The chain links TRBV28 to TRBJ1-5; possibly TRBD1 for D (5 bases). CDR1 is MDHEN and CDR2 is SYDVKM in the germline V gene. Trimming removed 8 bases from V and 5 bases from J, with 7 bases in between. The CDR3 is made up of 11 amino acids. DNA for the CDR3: TGTGCCAGCCGACAGCATCAGCCCCAGCATTTT. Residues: CASRQHQPQHF.

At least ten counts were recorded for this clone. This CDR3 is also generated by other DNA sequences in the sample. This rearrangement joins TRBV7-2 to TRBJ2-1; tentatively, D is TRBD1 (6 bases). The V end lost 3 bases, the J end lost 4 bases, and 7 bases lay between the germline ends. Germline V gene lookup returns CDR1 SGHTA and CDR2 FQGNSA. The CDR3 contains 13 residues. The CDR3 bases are TGTGCCAGCAGCTTGGACAGTTACAATGAGCAGTTCTTC. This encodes CASSLDSYNEQFF. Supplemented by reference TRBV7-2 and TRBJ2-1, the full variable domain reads GAGVSQSPSNKVTEKGKDVELRCDPISGHTALYWYRQSLGQGLEFLIYFQGNSAPDKSGLPSDRFSAERTGGSVSTLTIQRTQQEDSAVYLCASSLDSYNEQFFGPGTRLTVL.

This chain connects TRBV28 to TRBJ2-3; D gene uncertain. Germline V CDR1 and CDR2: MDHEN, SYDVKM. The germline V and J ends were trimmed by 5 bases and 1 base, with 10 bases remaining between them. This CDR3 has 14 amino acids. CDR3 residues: CASSPLAGTDTQYF. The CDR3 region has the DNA TGTGCCAGCAGTCCCCTTGCGGGCACAGATACGCAGTATTTT.

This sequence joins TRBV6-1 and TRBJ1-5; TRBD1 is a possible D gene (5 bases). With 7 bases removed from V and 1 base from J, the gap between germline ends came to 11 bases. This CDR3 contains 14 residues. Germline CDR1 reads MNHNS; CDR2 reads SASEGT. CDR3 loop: CASIDGGSNQPQHF. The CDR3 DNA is TGTGCCAGCATCGACGGGGGGAGCAATCAGCCCCAGCATTTT.

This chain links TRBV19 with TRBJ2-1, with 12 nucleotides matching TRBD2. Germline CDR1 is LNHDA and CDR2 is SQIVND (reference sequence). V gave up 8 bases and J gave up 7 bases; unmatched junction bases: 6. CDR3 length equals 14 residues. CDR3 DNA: TGTGCCAGTGCCCTTCTAGCGGGAGGGAATGAGCAGTTCTTC. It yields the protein CASALLAGGNEQFF.

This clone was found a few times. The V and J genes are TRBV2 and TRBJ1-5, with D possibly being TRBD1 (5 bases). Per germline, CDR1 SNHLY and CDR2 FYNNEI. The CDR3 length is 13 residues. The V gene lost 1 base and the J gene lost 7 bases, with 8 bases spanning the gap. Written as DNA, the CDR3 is TGTGCCAGCAGTGAAGAAGGGGTACAGCCCCAGCATTTT. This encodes CASSEEGVQPQHF. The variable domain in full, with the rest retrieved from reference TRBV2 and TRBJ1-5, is EPEVTQTPSHQVTQMGQEVILRCVPISNHLYFYWYRQILGQKVEFLVSFYNNEISEKSEIFDDQFSVERPDGSNFTLKIRSTKLEDSAMYFCASSEEGVQPQHFGDGTRLSIL.

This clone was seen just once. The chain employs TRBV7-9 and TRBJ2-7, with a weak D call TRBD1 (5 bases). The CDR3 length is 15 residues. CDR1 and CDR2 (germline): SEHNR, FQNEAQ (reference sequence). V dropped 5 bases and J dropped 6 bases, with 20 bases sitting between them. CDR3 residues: CASSALLGQVGEQYF. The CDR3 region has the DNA TGTGCCAGCAGCGCTCTGCTAGGACAAGTCGGCGAGCAGTACTTC.

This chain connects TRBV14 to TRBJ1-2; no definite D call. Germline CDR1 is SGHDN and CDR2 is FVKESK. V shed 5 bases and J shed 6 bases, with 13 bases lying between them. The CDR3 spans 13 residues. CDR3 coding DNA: TGTGCCAGCAGCTTCATCGGGATCCATGGCTACACCTTC. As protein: CASSFIGIHGYTF.

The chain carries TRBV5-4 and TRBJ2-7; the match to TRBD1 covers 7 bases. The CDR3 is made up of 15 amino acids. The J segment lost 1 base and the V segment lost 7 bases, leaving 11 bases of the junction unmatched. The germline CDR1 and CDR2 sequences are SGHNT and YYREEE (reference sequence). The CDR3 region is CASSLSGTVSYEQYF. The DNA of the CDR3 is TGTGCCAGCTCCCTTTCCGGGACAGTTTCCTACGAGCAGTACTTC. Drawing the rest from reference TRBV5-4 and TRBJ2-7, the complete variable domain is ETGVTQSPTHLIKTRGQQVTLRCSSQSGHNTVSWYQQALGQGPQFIFQYYREEENGRGNFPPRFSGLQFPNYSSELNVNALELDDSALYLCASSLSGTVSYEQYFGPGTRLTVT.